The 15 T cell receptor beta chains below all came from one sample that was sequenced in a study of PD-1 blockade in classical Hodgkin lymphoma. After autologous stem cell transplantation all patients relapsed, and prior brentuximab vedotin exposure differed between cohorts. Produced via immunoSEQ multiplex PCR; TCRdb's table is partial and in-frame only. The table has 55,000 to 80,000 clones, around 89% seen once. Sequences were derived from peripheral blood mononuclear cells (PBMCs), sampled at baseline. The receptors come from a human donor with classical Hodgkin lymphoma.

The rearrangement joins TRBV9 to TRBJ1-2, with D possibly matching TRBD1 (6 bases). CDR1 is SGDLS and CDR2 is YYNGEE in the germline V gene. The CDR3 is 17 amino acids. Deletions cut 7 bases from V and 7 bases from J, with 29 bases between. The CDR3 protein is CASSTPHSGHGGPGYTF. The CDR3 bases are TGTGCCAGCTCCACACCGCATTCAGGTCACGGGGGGCCTGGCTACACCTTC.

V is TRBV6-6 and J is TRBJ1-2; tentative D call: TRBD1 (6 bases). There are 16 residues in the CDR3. Germline V gene sequence: CDR1 MNHNY, CDR2 SVGAGI (reference sequence). Between the trimmed V and J ends, which lost 0 bases and 4 bases, there was a span of 15 bases. The CDR3: CASSYSRGARSYGYTF. CDR3 in DNA: TGTGCCAGCAGTTACTCGCGGGGGGCGCGGAGCTATGGCTACACCTTC.

This chain uses TRBV28 with TRBJ2-5; possible D gene TRBD2, 5 bases. Deletions cut 5 bases from V and 5 bases from J, with 18 bases between. CDR3 length: 15 residues. Germline values: CDR1 MDHEN, CDR2 SYDVKM. In DNA, the CDR3 is TGTGCCAGCAGTACCGTCTGGACGGGGATGGAGACCCAGTACTTC. Protein product: CASSTVWTGMETQYF.

This chain joins TRBV18 and TRBJ1-2; possibly TRBD1 for D (6 bases). CDR3 length: 17 residues. Germline lookup yields CDR1 KGHSH and CDR2 LQKENI. V was trimmed by 0 bases and J by 4 bases, leaving 18 bases between them. In DNA, the CDR3 is TGTGCCAGCTCACCACCAAAAATGGGGGGCTCAGGCTATGGCTACACCTTC. It encodes CASSPPKMGGSGYGYTF.

The chain links TRBV12-5 to TRBJ2-7, with D tentatively TRBD2 (6 bases). The CDR3 runs 12 residues. The germline gives CDR1 LGHNT, CDR2 FRNRAP. The V gene lost 10 bases and the J gene lost 0 bases, with 10 bases spanning the gap. The CDR3 loop reads CATRGASYEQYF. In DNA form, the CDR3 reads TGTGCTACCCGCGGGGCCTCCTACGAGCAGTACTTC.

The chain joins TRBV6-6 to TRBJ1-4; perhaps TRBD1 as D (6 bases). Germline V gives CDR1 MNHNY, CDR2 SVGAGI (reference sequence). V lost 1 base and J 8 bases, leaving 11 bases between the germline ends. The CDR3 extends over 14 amino acids. For the CDR3, the DNA is TGTGCCAGCAGTTACTACAGGGAAGGGGAAAAACTGTTTTTT. Residues: CASSYYREGEKLFF.

The chain couples TRBV19 to TRBJ2-3; tentative D call: TRBD2 (6 bases). This CDR3 contains 13 residues. Germline CDR1 reads LNHDA; CDR2 reads SQIVND (reference sequence). The ends were cut back, 8 bases at V and 3 bases at J, with 12 bases in the middle. The DNA of the CDR3 is TGTGCCAGTCACCCGAGCGGGACAGATACGCAGTATTTT. This sequence encodes CASHPSGTDTQYF.

V is TRBV5-4 and J is TRBJ2-1; D is unclear. This CDR3 has 13 residues. CDR1 and CDR2 (germline): SGHNT, YYREEE (reference sequence). V dropped 1 base and J dropped 8 bases, with 10 bases sitting between them. CDR3 sequence: CASSLSLDDEQFF. The DNA for the CDR3 is TGTGCCAGCAGCTTGTCTCTGGACGATGAGCAGTTCTTC.

A few counts support this clone. The chain is built from TRBV4-3 and TRBJ2-7; 9 bases agree with TRBD1. The CDR3 covers 14 residues. The germline V gene has CDR1 LGHNA and CDR2 YSLEER. V lost 4 bases and J lost 4; bases outside the gene matches: 5. CDR3 sequence reads: CASSLGTGKYEQYF. Written as DNA, the CDR3 is TGCGCCAGCAGCCTTGGGACAGGGAAGTACGAGCAGTACTTC.

The chain joins TRBV19 to TRBJ2-7; the D call may be TRBD1 or TRBD2 (7 bases each). The CDR3 contains 12 residues. Germline loops: CDR1 LNHDA, CDR2 SQIVND (reference sequence). Trimming took 5 bases from V and 5 from J, leaving 10 bases between them. For the CDR3, the DNA is TGTGCCAGTAGTCAGGGGGGGAACGAGCAGTACTTC. This gives the protein CASSQGGNEQYF.

The chain links TRBV16 to TRBJ2-5; possible D gene TRBD1, 5 bases. V lost 1 base and J 4 bases, leaving 13 bases between the germline ends. Per the germline V gene, CDR1 is KGHSY and CDR2 is FQNENV. This CDR3 is 15 amino acids long. CDR3 residues: CASSQYTGELETQYF. DNA for the CDR3: TGTGCCAGCAGCCAATACACAGGAGAGCTAGAGACCCAGTACTTC.

V gene TRBV6-1 combines with J gene TRBJ1-2, with 11 positions matching TRBD1. CDR1 MNHNS and CDR2 SASEGT come from the germline V gene. Losses at the gene ends were 4 bases for V and 0 bases for J; bases not matched to a gene: 7. This CDR3 is built from 17 residues. CDR3 region: CASSGRDRGDTNYGYTF. CDR3 sequence (DNA): TGTGCCAGCAGTGGCCGGGACAGGGGGGATACTAACTATGGCTACACCTTC.

The rearrangement uses TRBV18 and TRBJ2-2; no firm D call. V was trimmed by 2 bases and J by 1 base, leaving 14 bases between them. CDR1 and CDR2 from the germline V gene are KGHSH and LQKENI. The CDR3 loop spans 17 amino acids. The CDR3 bases are TGTGCCAGCTCACCAACGACGGTGCTAGGGAACACCGGGGAGCTGTTTTTT. It encodes CASSPTTVLGNTGELFF.

The rearrangement uses TRBV18 and TRBJ2-7; unclear D gene. V shed 3 bases and J shed 2 bases, with 11 bases lying between them. Germline lookup yields CDR1 KGHSH and CDR2 LQKENI. The CDR3 is made up of 14 amino acids. CDR3: CASSPTDGPYEQYF. DNA of the CDR3: TGTGCCAGCTCACCCACAGACGGTCCCTACGAGCAGTACTTC.

The genes are TRBV19 and TRBJ2-1; 11 nucleotides line up with TRBD2. Trimming cost V 2 bases and J 0 bases; bases outside gene matches: 3. The CDR3 spans 17 residues. Germline values: CDR1 LNHDA, CDR2 SQIVND (reference sequence). As DNA, the CDR3 is TGTGCCAGTAGTATACAACTAGCGGGGGCCTCCTACAATGAGCAGTTCTTC. This translates into CASSIQLAGASYNEQFF.